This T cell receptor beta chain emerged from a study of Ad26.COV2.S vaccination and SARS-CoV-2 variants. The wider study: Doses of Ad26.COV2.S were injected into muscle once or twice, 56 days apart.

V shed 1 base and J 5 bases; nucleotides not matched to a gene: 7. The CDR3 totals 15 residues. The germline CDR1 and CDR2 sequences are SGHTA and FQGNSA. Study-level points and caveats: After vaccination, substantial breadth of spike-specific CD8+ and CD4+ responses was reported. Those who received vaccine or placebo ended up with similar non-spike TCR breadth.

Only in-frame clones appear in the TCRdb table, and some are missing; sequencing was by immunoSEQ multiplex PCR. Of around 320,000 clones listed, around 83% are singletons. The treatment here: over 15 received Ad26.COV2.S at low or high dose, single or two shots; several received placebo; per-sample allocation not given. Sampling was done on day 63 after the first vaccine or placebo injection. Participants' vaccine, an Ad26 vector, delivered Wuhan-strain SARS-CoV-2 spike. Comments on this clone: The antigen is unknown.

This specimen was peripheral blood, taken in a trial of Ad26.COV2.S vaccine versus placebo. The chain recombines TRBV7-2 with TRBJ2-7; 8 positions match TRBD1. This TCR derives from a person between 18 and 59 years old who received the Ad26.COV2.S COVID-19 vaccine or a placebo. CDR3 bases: TGTGCCAGCAGCTTAGGCCAGGGGGCCTTGAACGAGCAGTACTTC. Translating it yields CASSLGQGALNEQYF.